The T cell receptor (beta chain) described here comes from a study of CD8 T cells in ankylosing spondylitis. Findings and caveats of the study: There was a TCR beta motif, made of 7 or 8 highly homologous variants, that appeared characteristic of ankylosing spondylitis blood. There were earlier reports of some motif variants in reactive arthritis synovial fluid and blood.

Germline-derived CDR1 and CDR2 are DFQATT and SNEGSKA (reference sequence). This CDR3 spans 14 amino acids. Trimming removed 1 base from V and 4 bases from J; junction bases left unmatched: 4. This clonotype has only a few counts. Its target is unknown. As the method for making TCR beta libraries, quantitative 5'-RACE with molecular barcodes was used. TCRdb redid the calling of the 5' RACE reads with MiXCR, one entry per CDR3 protein. Of approximately 500,000 distinct CDR3 sequences in the sample, about an eighth were seen once. The TCR originated in a male donor with ankylosing spondylitis. The chain carries TRBV20-1 and TRBJ2-5; TRBD2 matches at 9 bases. Material for sequencing was blood, either unsorted or a sorted T cell fraction (not recorded which). CDR3 DNA: TGCAGTGCTAGAGTAGCGGGAGCGGGAGAGACCCAGTACTTC. This encodes CSARVAGAGETQYF.